The sequence of this T cell receptor (beta chain) was determined in a study of CD4 T cells in relation to SARS-CoV-2 and coronaviruses. Turning to the study itself: PBMCs were cultured with antigen for roughly nine days before TCR beta sequencing.

The data were produced by immunoSEQ multiplex PCR, yet TCRdb's version contains in-frame clones alone and is incomplete. This table has about 23,000 clones, around 78% appearing once. The unexposed donors gave CD4+ T cells in 2011-2018, prior to COVID-19. Isolation of CD4+ T cells took place after less than twelve days in culture. Testing used SARS-CoV-2 S/N and four cold-coronavirus spikes on unexposed-donor CD4+ T cells, cells permitting. To note about this clone: Its antigen is unidentified.

The germline V gene has CDR1 LNHDA and CDR2 SQIVND (reference sequence). V was trimmed by 0 bases and J by 6 bases, leaving 14 bases between them. The CDR3 contains 15 residues. The clonotype was recovered from a human donor in good health. Sequencing was performed on CD4+ T cells from PBMCs, cultured in vitro. The chain combines TRBV19 with TRBJ1-2; D is unclear. CDR3 amino acids: CASSIEPHSRDGYTF. In DNA form, the CDR3 reads TGTGCCAGTAGTATAGAGCCCCACTCGAGAGATGGCTACACCTTC.